The source of this T cell receptor beta chain is a study of blood T cell repertoires in COVID-19. Looking at the study overall: Specimens from acute and convalescent COVID-19 originated in the United States, Italy and Spain. T cells, B-cell-depleted T cells, or PBMCs supplied cDNA or gDNA.

This CDR3 has 19 amino acids. Clones were read by immunoSEQ multiplex PCR, and TCRdb kept only the in-frame ones, dropping some. The table shows roughly 250,000 clones, with about 82% occurring only once. What was sequenced was peripheral blood. The rearrangement joins TRBV1 to TRBJ1-2; the table's D gene call, TRBD1, was not cross checked with the DNA. TRBV1 is a pseudogene segment. This clonotype was obtained from a woman aged 60 to 75 with active or convalescent COVID-19. This chain's CDR3 is CTSSQGKQGCLFKGYGYTF. CDR3 in DNA: TGCACCAGCAGCCAAGGAAAACAGGGATGCCTTTTCAAGGGTTATGGCTACACCTTC.